The following is a TCR beta chain sequence with its context. Sequencing was performed with immunoSEQ multiplex PCR; in TCRdb, only in-frame clones are kept and a portion is missing. The sample contains around 58,000 clones, approximately 82% of which appear only once. These data belong to a study of blood T cell repertoires in COVID-19. Across the study: Samples representing acute and convalescent COVID-19 were sourced from the United States, Italy and Spain. Sources were T cells, B-cell-depleted T cells, or PBMCs; the material itself was cDNA or gDNA.

The clonotype was recovered from a human donor in a cohort sampled during active COVID-19. The sample taken for sequencing was peripheral blood.

The CDR3 sequence: CASSDPNGDRTYEQYF. DNA for the CDR3: TGTGCCAGCAGTGATCCTAACGGGGACAGAACCTACGAGCAGTACTTC. The chain carries TRBV6-4 and TRBJ2-7; 7 bases map to TRBD1. CDR1 and CDR2 (germline): MRHNA, SNTAGT. The CDR3 covers 16 residues. Trimming cost V 3 bases and J 2 bases; bases outside gene matches: 10.